The 6 T cell receptor beta chains given below trace back to one sample, sequenced in a study of PD-1 blockade in classical Hodgkin lymphoma. Only in-frame clones appear in the TCRdb table, and some are missing; sequencing was by immunoSEQ multiplex PCR. In the table there are about 17,000 clones, about 65% of which are singletons. The time point is: cycle 4 day 1 (C4D1), after 5 to 7 weeks of nivolumab. Every patient relapsed after autologous stem cell transplantation, and brentuximab vedotin exposure varied. The sequencing here drew on peripheral blood mononuclear cells (PBMCs), taken before the fourth cycle of nivolumab. The receptors stem from a human donor with classical Hodgkin lymphoma.

V and J are TRBV11-3 and TRBJ2-1, with 10 bases identical to TRBD1. Germline loops: CDR1 SGHNT, CDR2 YENEEA. The CDR3 totals 15 residues. The ends lost 5 bases at V and 8 bases at J; junction bases unmatched: 9. CDR3 nucleotides: TGTGCCAGCAGCCCTGGGACAGGGGTAGACGATGAGCAGTTCTTC. Protein: CASSPGTGVDDEQFF.

Here the CDR3 DNA reads TGTGCCAGCAGTTTAATAGAAAGCTACGAGCAGTACTTC. This encodes CASSLIESYEQYF. The chain links TRBV27 to TRBJ2-7; D unclear. V was clipped by 2 bases and J by 3 bases, with 8 bases between them. The CDR3 has 13 residues. Germline V gene data show CDR1 as MNHEY and CDR2 as SMNVEV (reference sequence).

This rearrangement joins TRBV27 to TRBJ2-3; D may be TRBD1 (6 bases). From germline, CDR1 is MNHEY and CDR2 SMNVEV (reference sequence). The CDR3 has 17 amino acids. The germline V and J ends were trimmed by 0 bases and 2 bases, with 15 bases remaining between them. The CDR3 spells CASSLSTGVLSTDTQYF. As DNA, the CDR3 is TGTGCCAGCAGTTTATCGACAGGTGTCCTGTCCACAGATACGCAGTATTTT.

This rearrangement joins TRBV9 to TRBJ2-7; TRBD2 matches 7 bases. The CDR3 spans 14 residues. V was pared by 2 bases and J by 7 bases, with 9 bases of the junction left unmatched. CDR1 SGDLS and CDR2 YYNGEE come from the germline V gene. CDR3 sequence: CASSVGGSSGEQYF. CDR3 nucleotides: TGTGCCAGCAGCGTCGGCGGGAGTTCAGGAGAGCAGTACTTC.

The chain couples TRBV5-1 to TRBJ1-4, with a weak D call TRBD1 (5 bases). Trimming removed 5 bases at V and 10 bases at J, with 18 bases between. CDR1 is SGHRS, CDR2 YFSETQ, per germline. CDR3 length: 14 amino acids. The CDR3 nucleotides read TGCGCCAGCAGATCCGACAGTCTAATGAGAAAACTGTTTTTT. Residues: CASRSDSLMRKLFF.

This chain connects TRBV10-3 to TRBJ2-2; the D call may be TRBD1 or TRBD2 (5 bases each). The germline gives CDR1 ENHRY, CDR2 SYGVKD. V gave up 2 bases and J gave up 0 bases, with 10 bases separating them. This CDR3 has 16 residues. For the CDR3, the DNA is TGTGCCATCAGTGAGAGGGGACCCTCGAACACCGGGGAGCTGTTTTTT. The encoded protein is CAISERGPSNTGELFF.